The 14 T cell receptor beta chains given below trace back to one sample, sequenced in a study of identical twins. TCRdb passed the 5' RACE reads through MiXCR, listing each CDR3 protein once. The table lists 350,000 to 500,000 distinct CDR3 sequences, approximately 18% of them singletons. The material sequenced was naive T cells sorted from blood. All receptors derive from a man in his fifties in good health.

This clonotype was detected only a few times. V and J are TRBV20-1 and TRBJ1-4; perhaps TRBD1 as D (6 bases). Trimming removed 2 bases from V and 0 bases from J, with 7 bases in between. This CDR3 is built from 14 residues. Germline V gene lookup returns CDR1 DFQATT and CDR2 SNEGSKA (reference sequence). Here the CDR3 reads CSARNRATNEKLFF. The DNA for the CDR3 is TGCAGTGCTAGAAACAGGGCAACTAATGAAAAACTGTTTTTT.

The V gene is TRBV20-1, the J gene TRBJ2-7; no reliable D call. The germline V gene encodes CDR1 DFQATT and CDR2 SNEGSKA (reference sequence). The CDR3 runs 11 residues. Trimming shortened V by 3 bases and J by 3 bases, and 6 bases separated the two germline ends. CDR3 sequence: CSARTHYEQYF. DNA of the CDR3: TGCAGTGCTAGGACTCACTACGAGCAGTACTTC.

This clonotype was recorded many times. The J gene is TRBJ2-7, the V gene TRBV10-2; TRBD1 matches 11 bases. The CDR3 has 16 amino acids. Germline CDR1 reads WSHSY; CDR2 reads SAAADI. The V and J ends lost 7 bases and 3 bases, in that order; junction bases with no gene match: 11. CDR3 bases: TGCGCCAGCACCGAGGGGGACAGGGGGATCCTCTACGAGCAGTACTTC. It is translated as CASTEGDRGILYEQYF.

This chain uses TRBV7-2 with TRBJ2-2; 7 positions agree with TRBD1. The junction had 7 bases not matched to a gene; V was cut back by 5 bases and J by 1 base. The germline gives CDR1 SGHTA, CDR2 FQGNSA. CDR3 length: 16 amino acids. CDR3 nucleotides: TGTGCCAGCAGCCCTCGAGGGGACAGGAACACCGGGGAGCTGTTTTTT. Translated, it gives CASSPRGDRNTGELFF.

The rearrangement uses TRBV7-9 and TRBJ2-5; 7 bases line up with TRBD1. The CDR3 runs to 13 residues. Germline assignment: CDR1 SEHNR and CDR2 FQNEAQ (reference sequence). Germline trimming cut 3 bases from V and 7 bases from J; bases unmatched to any gene: 5. The CDR3 here is CASSLGQSGTQYF. The DNA of the CDR3 is TGTGCCAGCAGCTTGGGACAGTCCGGGACCCAGTACTTC.

This chain uses TRBV27 with TRBJ2-1, with 8 bases that match TRBD2. Germline CDR1 MNHEY, CDR2 SMNVEV (reference sequence). The CDR3 contains 15 residues. V gave up 3 bases and J gave up 9 bases; unmatched junction bases: 10. This chain's CDR3 is CASSLVSGAMGEQFF. CDR3 sequence (DNA): TGTGCCAGCAGTTTGGTTAGCGGGGCGATGGGTGAGCAGTTCTTC.

The gene calls are TRBV19 and TRBJ2-4, with D possibly matching TRBD1 (8 bases). Germline-derived CDR1 and CDR2 are LNHDA and SQIVND (reference sequence). Trimming stripped 5 bases from V and 8 bases from J, with 22 bases between. The CDR3 is made up of 16 amino acids. The CDR3 sequence is CASSARLTGGGDIQYF. The CDR3 DNA sequence: TGTGCCAGTAGTGCCAGGCTAACAGGGGGAGGGGACATTCAGTACTTC.

The V gene is TRBV20-1, the J gene TRBJ2-7; 13 bases match TRBD2. This CDR3 spans 14 amino acids. After removal of 5 bases from V and 0 bases from J, the junction contained 1 base not matched to a gene. The V gene's germline CDR1 is DFQATT and CDR2 SNEGSKA (reference sequence). In DNA form, the CDR3 reads TGCAGTGCTGGGACTAGCGGGGACTCCTACGAGCAGTACTTC. Its protein is CSAGTSGDSYEQYF.

This chain joins TRBV10-2 and TRBJ2-3; 11 bases match TRBD2. V shed 0 bases, J shed 5 bases, and the junction held 7 bases outside the gene matches. This CDR3 comprises 17 residues. CDR1 WSHSY and CDR2 SAAADI come from the germline V gene. CDR3 sequence: CASSESLAGGRLDTQYF. As DNA, the CDR3 is TGCGCCAGCAGTGAGTCGTTAGCGGGGGGGCGCTTAGATACGCAGTATTTT.

There are a few counts of this clonotype. The J gene is TRBJ2-5, the V gene TRBV15; D is unclear. From germline, CDR1 is LNHNV and CDR2 YYDKDF (reference sequence). The CDR3 contains 11 residues. Between the trimmed V and J ends, which lost 3 bases and 5 bases, there was a span of 4 bases. CDR3 sequence (DNA): TGTGCCACCAGCAGGGAGGAGACCCAGTACTTC. It is translated as CATSREETQYF.

The CDR3 nucleotides read TGTGCCACCACAAGAGGAGGGCCCGGGGAGCTGTTTTTT. Its translation: CATTRGGPGELFF. This sequence joins TRBV24-1 and TRBJ2-2; maybe TRBD2 (6 bases). Deletions cut 8 bases from V and 6 bases from J, with 12 bases between. Germline CDR1 reads KGHDR; CDR2 reads SFDVKD. The CDR3 spans 13 residues.

This clonotype was detected only a few times. The chain is built from TRBV7-2 and TRBJ2-3, with TRBD2 identical over 7 bases. The CDR3 has 13 residues. CDR1 and CDR2 (germline): SGHTA, FQGNSA. The junction had 1 base not matched to a gene; V was cut back by 1 base and J by 6 bases. The CDR3 bases are TGTGCCAGCAGCTTAGGGACTAGTGATACGCAGTATTTT. Its protein is CASSLGTSDTQYF.

The CDR3 sequence: CASSRQGPRETQYF. CDR3 coding DNA: TGCGCCAGCAGTAGACAGGGGCCACGGGAGACCCAGTACTTC. The chain has TRBV4-1 and TRBJ2-5, with TRBD1 matching over 8 bases. Germline CDR1 reads MGHRA; CDR2 reads YSYEKL. CDR3 length equals 14 residues. With V trimmed by 6 bases and J by 5 bases, 8 bases remained unmatched.

This clonotype showed up many times. The chain carries TRBV29-1 and TRBJ2-4; maybe TRBD1 (6 bases). Germline V gene lookup returns CDR1 SQVTM and CDR2 ANQGSEA. The V end was cut by 2 bases, the J end by 1 base, with 12 bases between. The CDR3 consists of 15 residues. In nucleotides, the CDR3 is TGCAGCGTTGAATCTGGGGGCCCTGCCAAAAACATTCAGTACTTC. As protein: CSVESGGPAKNIQYF.